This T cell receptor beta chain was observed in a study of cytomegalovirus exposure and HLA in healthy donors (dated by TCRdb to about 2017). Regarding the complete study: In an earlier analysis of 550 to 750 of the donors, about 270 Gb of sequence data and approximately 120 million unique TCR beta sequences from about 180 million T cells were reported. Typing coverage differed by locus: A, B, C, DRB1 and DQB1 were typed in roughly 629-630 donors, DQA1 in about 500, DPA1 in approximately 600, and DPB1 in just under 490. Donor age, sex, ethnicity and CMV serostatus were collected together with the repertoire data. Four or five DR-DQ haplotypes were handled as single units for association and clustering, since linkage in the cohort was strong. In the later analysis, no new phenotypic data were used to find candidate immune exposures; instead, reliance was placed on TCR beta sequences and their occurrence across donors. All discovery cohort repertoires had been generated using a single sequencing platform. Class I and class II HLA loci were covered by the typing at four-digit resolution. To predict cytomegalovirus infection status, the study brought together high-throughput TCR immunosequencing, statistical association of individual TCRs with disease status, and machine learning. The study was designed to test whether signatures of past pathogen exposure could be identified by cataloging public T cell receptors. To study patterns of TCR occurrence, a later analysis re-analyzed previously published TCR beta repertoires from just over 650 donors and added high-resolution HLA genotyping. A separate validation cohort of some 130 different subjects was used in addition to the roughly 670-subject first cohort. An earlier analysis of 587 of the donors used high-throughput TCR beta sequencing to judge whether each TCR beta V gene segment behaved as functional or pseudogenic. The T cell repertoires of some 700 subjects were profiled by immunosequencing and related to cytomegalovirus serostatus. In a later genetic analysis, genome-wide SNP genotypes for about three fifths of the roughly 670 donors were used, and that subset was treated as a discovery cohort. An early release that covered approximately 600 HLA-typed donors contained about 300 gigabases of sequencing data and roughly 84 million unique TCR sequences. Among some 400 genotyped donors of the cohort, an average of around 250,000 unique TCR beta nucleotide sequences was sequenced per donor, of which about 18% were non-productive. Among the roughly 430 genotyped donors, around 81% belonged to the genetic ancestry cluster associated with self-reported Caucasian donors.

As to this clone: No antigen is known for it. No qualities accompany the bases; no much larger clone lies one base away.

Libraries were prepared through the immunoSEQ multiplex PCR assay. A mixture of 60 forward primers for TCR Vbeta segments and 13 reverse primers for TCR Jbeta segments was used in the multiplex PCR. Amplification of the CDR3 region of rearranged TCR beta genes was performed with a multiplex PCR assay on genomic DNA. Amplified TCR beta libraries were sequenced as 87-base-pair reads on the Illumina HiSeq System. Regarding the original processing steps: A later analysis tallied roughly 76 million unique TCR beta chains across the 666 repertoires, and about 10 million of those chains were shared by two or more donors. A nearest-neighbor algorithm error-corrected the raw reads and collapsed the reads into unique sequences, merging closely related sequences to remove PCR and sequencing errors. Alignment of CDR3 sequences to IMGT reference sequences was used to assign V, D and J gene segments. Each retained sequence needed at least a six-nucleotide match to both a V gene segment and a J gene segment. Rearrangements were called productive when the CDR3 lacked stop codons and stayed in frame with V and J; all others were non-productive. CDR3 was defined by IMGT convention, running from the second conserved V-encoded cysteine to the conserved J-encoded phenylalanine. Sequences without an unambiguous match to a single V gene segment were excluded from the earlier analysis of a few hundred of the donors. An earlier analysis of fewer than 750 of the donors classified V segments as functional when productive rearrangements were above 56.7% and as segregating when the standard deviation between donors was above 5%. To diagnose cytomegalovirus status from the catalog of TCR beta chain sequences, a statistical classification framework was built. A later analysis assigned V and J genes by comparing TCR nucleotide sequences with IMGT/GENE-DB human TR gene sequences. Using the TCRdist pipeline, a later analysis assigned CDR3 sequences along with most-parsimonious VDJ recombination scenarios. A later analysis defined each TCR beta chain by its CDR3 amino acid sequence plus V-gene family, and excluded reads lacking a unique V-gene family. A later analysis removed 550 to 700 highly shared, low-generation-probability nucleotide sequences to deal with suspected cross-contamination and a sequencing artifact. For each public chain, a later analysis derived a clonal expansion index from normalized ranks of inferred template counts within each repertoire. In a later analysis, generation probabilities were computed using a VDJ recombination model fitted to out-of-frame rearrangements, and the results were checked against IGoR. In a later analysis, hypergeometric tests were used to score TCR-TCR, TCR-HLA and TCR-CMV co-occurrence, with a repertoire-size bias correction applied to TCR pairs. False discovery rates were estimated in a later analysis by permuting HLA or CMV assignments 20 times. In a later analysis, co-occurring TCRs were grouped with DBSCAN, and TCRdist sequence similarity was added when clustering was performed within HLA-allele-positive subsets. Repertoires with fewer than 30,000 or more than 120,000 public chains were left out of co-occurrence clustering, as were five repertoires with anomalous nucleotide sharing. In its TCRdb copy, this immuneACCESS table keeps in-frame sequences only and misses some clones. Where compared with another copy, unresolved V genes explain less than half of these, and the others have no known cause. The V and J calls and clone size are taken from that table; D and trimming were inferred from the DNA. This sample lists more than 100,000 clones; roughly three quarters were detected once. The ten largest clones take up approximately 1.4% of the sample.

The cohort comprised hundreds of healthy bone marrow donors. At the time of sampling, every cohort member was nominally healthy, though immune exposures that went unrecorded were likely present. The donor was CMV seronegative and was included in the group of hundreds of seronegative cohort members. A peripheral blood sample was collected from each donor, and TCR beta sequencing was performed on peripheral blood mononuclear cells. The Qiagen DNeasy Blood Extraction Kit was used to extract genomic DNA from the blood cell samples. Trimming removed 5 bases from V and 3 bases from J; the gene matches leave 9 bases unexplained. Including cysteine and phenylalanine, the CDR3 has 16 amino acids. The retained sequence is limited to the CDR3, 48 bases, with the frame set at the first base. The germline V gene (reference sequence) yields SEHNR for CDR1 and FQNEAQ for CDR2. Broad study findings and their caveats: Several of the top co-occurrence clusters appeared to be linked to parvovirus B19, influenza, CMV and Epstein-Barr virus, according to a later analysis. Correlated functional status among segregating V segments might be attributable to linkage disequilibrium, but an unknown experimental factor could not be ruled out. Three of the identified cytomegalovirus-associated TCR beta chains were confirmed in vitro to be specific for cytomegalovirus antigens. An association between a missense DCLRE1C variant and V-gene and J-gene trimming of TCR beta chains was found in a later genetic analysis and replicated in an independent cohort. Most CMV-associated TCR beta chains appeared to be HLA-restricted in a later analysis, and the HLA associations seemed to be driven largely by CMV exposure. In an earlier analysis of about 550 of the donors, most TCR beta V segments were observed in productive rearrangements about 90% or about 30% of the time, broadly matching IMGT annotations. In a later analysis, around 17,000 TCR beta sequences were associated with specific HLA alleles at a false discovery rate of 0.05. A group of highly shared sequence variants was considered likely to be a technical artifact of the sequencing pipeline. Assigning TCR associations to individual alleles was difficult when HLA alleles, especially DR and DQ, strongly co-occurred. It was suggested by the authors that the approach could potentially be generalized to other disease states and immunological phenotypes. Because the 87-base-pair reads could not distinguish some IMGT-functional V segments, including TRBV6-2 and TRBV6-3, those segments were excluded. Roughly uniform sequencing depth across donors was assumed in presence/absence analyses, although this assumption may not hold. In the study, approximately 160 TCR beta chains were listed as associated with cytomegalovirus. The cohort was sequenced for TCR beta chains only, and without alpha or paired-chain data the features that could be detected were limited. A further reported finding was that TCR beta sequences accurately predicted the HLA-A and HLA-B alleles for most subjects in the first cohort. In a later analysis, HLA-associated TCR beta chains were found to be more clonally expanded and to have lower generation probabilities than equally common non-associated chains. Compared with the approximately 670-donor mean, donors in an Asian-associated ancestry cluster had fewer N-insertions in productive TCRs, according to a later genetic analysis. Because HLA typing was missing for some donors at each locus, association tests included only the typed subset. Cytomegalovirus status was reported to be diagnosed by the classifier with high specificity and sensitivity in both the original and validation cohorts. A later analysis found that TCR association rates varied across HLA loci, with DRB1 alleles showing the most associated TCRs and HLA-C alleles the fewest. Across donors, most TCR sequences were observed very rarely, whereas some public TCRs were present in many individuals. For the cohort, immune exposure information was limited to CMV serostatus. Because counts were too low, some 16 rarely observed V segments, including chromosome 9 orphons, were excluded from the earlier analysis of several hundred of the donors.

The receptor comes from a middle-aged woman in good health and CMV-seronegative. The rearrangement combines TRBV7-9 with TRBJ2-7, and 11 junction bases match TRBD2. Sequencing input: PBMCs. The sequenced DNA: TGTGCCAGCAGCCCAGTTAGCGGGGGGGCCGTCTACGAGCAGTACTTC. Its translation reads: CASSPVSGGAVYEQYF.